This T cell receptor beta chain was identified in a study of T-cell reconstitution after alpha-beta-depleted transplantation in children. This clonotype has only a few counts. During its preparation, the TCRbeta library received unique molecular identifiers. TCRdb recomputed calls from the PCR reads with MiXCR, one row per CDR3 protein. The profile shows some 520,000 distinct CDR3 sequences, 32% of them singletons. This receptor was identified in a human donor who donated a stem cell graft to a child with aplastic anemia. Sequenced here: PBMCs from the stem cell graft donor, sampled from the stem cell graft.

CDR3 in amino acids: CASSQPGQGSGANVLTF. CDR3 nucleotides: TGTGCCAGCTCGCAGCCGGGACAGGGGTCTGGGGCCAACGTCCTGACTTTC. This chain links TRBV18 with TRBJ2-6; 10 nucleotides agree with TRBD1. J lost 1 base, V lost 6 bases, and 6 bases had no gene match. The CDR3 consists of 17 residues. Germline CDR1 reads KGHSH; CDR2 reads LQKENI.